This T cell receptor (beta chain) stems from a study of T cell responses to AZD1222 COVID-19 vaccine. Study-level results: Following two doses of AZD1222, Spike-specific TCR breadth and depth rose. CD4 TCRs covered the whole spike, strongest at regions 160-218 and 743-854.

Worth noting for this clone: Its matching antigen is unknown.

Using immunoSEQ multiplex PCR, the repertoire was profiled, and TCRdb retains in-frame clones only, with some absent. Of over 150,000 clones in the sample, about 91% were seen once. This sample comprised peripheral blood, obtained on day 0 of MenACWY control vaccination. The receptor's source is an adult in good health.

The CDR3 nucleotides are TGTGCCAGCAGTCAACGACAGGGGGTAGGCACTGAAGCTTTCTTT. This encodes CASSQRQGVGTEAFF. This chain joins TRBV3-1 (or the pseudogene TRBV3-2) and TRBJ1-1; TRBD1 aligns across 9 bases. The germline V gene has CDR1 LGHDT and CDR2 YNNKEL (reference sequence). The CDR3 consists of 15 residues. J lost 4 bases, V lost 6 bases, and 9 bases had no gene match.